Detailed here is one T cell receptor (beta chain). This entry comes from a study of blood T cell repertoires in COVID-19. Study background: Sites in the United States, Italy and Spain provided acute and convalescent COVID-19 samples.

CDR1 is SGHTA, CDR2 FQGNSA, per germline. V lost 1 base and J 1 base, leaving 4 bases between the germline ends. The CDR3 is 14 residues long. In the original processing: Amplification of reference gene primers was used by the study to estimate nucleated cell counts. Method: immunoSEQ multiplex PCR; TCRdb's copy keeps in-frame clones and lacks some. Clonal size and the V and J genes are those of that table, whereas D and trimming came from the DNA. The sample has roughly 320,000 clones, 75% to 85% seen once. Source material: peripheral blood. The rearrangement links TRBV7-2 to TRBJ2-2; no clear D. The receptor was isolated from a human donor in a cohort sampled during active COVID-19. This chain's CDR3 is CASSLEQNTGELFF. The CDR3 coding sequence is TGTGCCAGCAGCTTAGAACAGAACACCGGGGAGCTGTTTTTT.